Described below is a single TCR beta chain sequence and its context. Its antigen is currently not known. No per-base quality is available; no much larger clone lies one base away. The sample is drawn from a study of siplizumab effects on memory and regulatory T cells (dated by TCRdb to between 2019 and 2020). A note on the overall study: The effect of the anti-CD2 antibody siplizumab on alloreactive T-cell subsets was examined in allogeneic mixed lymphocyte reactions constructed from human PBMCs.

Preparation of the library involved the immunoSEQ multiplex PCR assay. Each sample had roughly 90,000 TCR templates assayed by the deep sequencing platform. Genomic DNA extracted from sorted T cells was used for TCRbeta CDR3 sequencing. Per the source publication's procedure: The R programming language was used for the clonal analysis of the TCRbeta CDR3 data. Alloreactive CD4+ and CD8+ clones were defined by comparing unstimulated samples with post-reaction CFSE-low samples. Alloreactive CD4+ clones were assigned to regulatory or non-regulatory origin by matching sequences to sorted unstimulated Treg and non-Treg repertoires. TCRdb mirrors the immuneACCESS table, restricted to in-frame sequences. Some clones are absent from its copies; in checked studies, under half trace to an unresolved V gene, and the reason for the others is unknown. The D gene and trimming were derived from the DNA, and the V and J assignments and clone size from that table. The sample table holds 110,000 or so clones, of which 92% were seen once. Under 0.75% of the sample is taken by the ten largest.

Via the germline V gene, CDR1 is SGHRS and CDR2 YFSETQ. Its CDR3 holds 13 amino acids, cysteine through phenylalanine. Solely the CDR3 DNA is kept, with 39 bases framed from the first base. The V and J ends are trimmed by 7 bases and 4 bases, leaving 13 bases between them. Here is what the overall study found, with its caveats: The cumulative frequency of alloreactive sequences traceable to unstimulated CD4+ memory T cells was significantly reduced by siplizumab. About 80-96% of proliferating CD4+ or CD8+ clones could not be given a naive or memory phenotype. Compared with memory T cells, unstimulated naive T cells appeared more diverse, and naive cells seemed to make a substantial contribution to the alloresponse. Of the alloreactive CD4+ clones that could be mapped, the Treg-derived share averaged roughly 69% with siplizumab compared with 25% to 30% in control reactions. Sequences below about 10^-5 frequency were poorly captured, so only a minor fraction of alloreactive clones could be mapped to unstimulated subsets. Whether proliferating Tregs from siplizumab cultures were suppressive was not functionally confirmed.

Sorted unstimulated T cells and proliferating T cells recovered from mixed lymphocyte reactions were subjected to TCRbeta CDR3 sequencing. Fresh whole blood from around 11 HLA-typed healthy donors was used to isolate PBMCs. To map where alloreactive clones came from, CD4+ regulatory T cells in the unstimulated state were FACS-sorted. The rearranged segments are TRBV5-1 and TRBJ2-3; too little of a D gene remains to name it. What was sequenced was Tregs sorted from blood. The sequence was obtained from a human donor in good health. The CDR3: CASRPSGSDTQYF. The nucleotides are TGCGCCAGCCGCCCGTCGGGCTCAGATACGCAGTATTTT.